This T cell receptor beta chain was documented in a study of neurological immune-mediated disorders. With 6 bases clipped from V and 1 base from J, the junction kept 5 bases outside the gene matches. This CDR3 region has 13 residues. Germline-derived CDR1 and CDR2 are DFQATT and SNEGSKA (reference sequence). TCRdb redid the calling of the 5' RACE reads with MiXCR, one entry per CDR3 protein. This sample yields about 95,000 distinct CDR3 sequences, of which roughly 4% are seen a single time; 6% belongs to the top ten. Study-level points and caveats: Phylogenetic grouping assigned the repertoires of 18 of 34 multiple sclerosis patients to a single related-CDR3 cluster, representing a possible signature.

This clonotype was observed many times. Its specificity is unknown. V gene TRBV20-1 combines with J gene TRBJ2-5; 7 nucleotides match TRBD2. This receptor was taken from a woman younger than 30 with multiple sclerosis. The material sequenced was PBMCs. The CDR3 loop reads CSAGGRRQETQYF. The DNA for the CDR3 is TGCAGTGCCGGGGGGAGGCGCCAAGAGACCCAGTACTTC.